Presented here are 8 T cell receptor beta chains from one specimen sequenced in a study of OX40 agonist ivuxolimab in advanced cancers. The method was immunoSEQ multiplex PCR; TCRdb's version includes in-frame clones alone and lacks a portion of them. This table holds around 76,000 clones, approximately 80% found once. This specimen consisted of CD4+ or CD8+ T cells sorted from blood, obtained in a trial of the OX40 agonist ivuxolimab. These receptors were collected from an adult with an advanced solid tumor such as melanoma, head and neck, liver or kidney cancer.

V usage is TRBV6-5 and J usage is TRBJ2-1, with 9 bases aligning to TRBD2. The junction had 4 bases not matched to a gene; V was cut back by 3 bases and J by 7 bases. Germline V gene data show CDR1 as MNHEY and CDR2 as SVGAGI. CDR3 length: 14 residues. The CDR3 is CASSYWLAGNEQFF. The CDR3 DNA reads as TGTGCCAGCAGTTATTGGCTAGCGGGAAATGAGCAGTTCTTC.

The chain has TRBV7-9 and TRBJ1-1; D call uncertain. The CDR3 has 14 amino acids. Germline CDR1 reads SEHNR; CDR2 reads FQNEAQ (reference sequence). The V gene lost 0 bases and the J gene lost 5 bases, with 10 bases spanning the gap. In DNA, the CDR3 is TGTGCCAGCAGCTTAGCTACTGAAGGGACTGAAGCTTTCTTT. Amino acid sequence: CASSLATEGTEAFF.

This chain links TRBV5-1 with TRBJ1-1; D possibly corresponds to TRBD1 (5 bases). V was pared by 4 bases and J by 0 bases, with 16 bases between. CDR3 length equals 16 residues. Germline lookup yields CDR1 SGHRS and CDR2 YFSETQ. Here the CDR3 reads CASSPGTDFMNTEAFF. CDR3 nucleotide sequence: TGCGCCAGCAGCCCCGGGACCGATTTTATGAACACTGAAGCTTTCTTT.

The V and J genes are TRBV5-4 and TRBJ2-2; no clear D gene. The germline CDR1 and CDR2 sequences are SGHNT and YYREEE (reference sequence). CDR3 length equals 16 residues. The V end lost 4 bases, the J end lost 1 base, and 14 bases lay between the germline ends. Here the CDR3 reads CASSPRPAENTGELFF. The CDR3 DNA reads TGTGCCAGCAGCCCCCGTCCAGCAGAGAACACCGGGGAGCTGTTTTTT.

V usage is TRBV19 and J usage is TRBJ1-5, with 9 bases fitting TRBD1. Germline CDR1 and CDR2: LNHDA and SQIVND (reference sequence). The V gene end was trimmed by 5 bases and the J gene end by 7 bases; junction bases not matched to a gene: 9. The CDR3 sequence is 15 residues long. In DNA form, the CDR3 reads TGTGCCAGTAGTGGAGGGACAGGGAGACGCCAGCCCCAGCATTTT. It encodes CASSGGTGRRQPQHF.

The chain recombines TRBV13 with TRBJ2-7; D gene unclear. The CDR3 is 15 residues long. V was shortened by 2 bases and J by 6 bases, with 17 bases between the two germline ends. Per the germline V gene, CDR1 is PRHDT and CDR2 is FYEKMQ (reference sequence). Here the CDR3 reads CASSLRRSVSLEQYF. Written as DNA, the CDR3 is TGTGCCAGCAGCTTACGACGGTCGGTAAGCCTCGAGCAGTACTTC.

This clone occurred a few times. J is TRBJ1-4 and V is TRBV4-1; 7 bases agree with TRBD1. The V segment lost 3 bases and the J segment 0 bases; nucleotides outside the gene matches: 4. From germline, CDR1 is MGHRA and CDR2 YSYEKL. The CDR3 loop spans 16 amino acids. CDR3 residues: CASSQGTVATNEKLFF. The DNA for the CDR3 is TGCGCCAGCAGCCAGGGGACAGTTGCAACTAATGAAAAACTGTTTTTT.

The J gene is TRBJ2-2, the V gene TRBV27; no clear D. Trimming shortened V by 1 base and J by 6 bases, and 12 bases separated the two germline ends. Germline CDR1 and CDR2: MNHEY and SMNVEV (reference sequence). The CDR3 consists of 15 residues. The CDR3 loop is CASSLFSSLAGELFF. The CDR3 nucleotides are TGTGCCAGCAGTTTATTCAGTAGTTTAGCCGGGGAGCTGTTTTTT.